This entry is about one TCR beta chain. CDR1 and CDR2 (germline): MDHEN, SYDVKM. CDR3 size: 19 residues. J gave up 0 bases and V 6 bases, and 17 bases lay outside the gene matches. Individuals drawn from 24 US areas were about 18 to 90 years old. Researchers sorted participants into cohorts using their self-reported clinical history. Recovered status applied to Cohort 3 donors who had two consecutive negative PCRs. It also applied to those with clearance or with symptom resolution. The data were produced by immunoSEQ multiplex PCR, yet TCRdb's version contains in-frame clones alone and is incomplete. This sample has 150,000 to 200,000 clones; about nine tenths occur once, and the top ten carry about 8.4%. This entry belongs to a study of blood T cell repertoires in COVID-19. Study at large: Sample material is recorded as cDNA or gDNA derived from T cells, B-cell-depleted T cells, or PBMCs.

This sequence originates from a woman aged 18-35 years who had recovered from COVID-19. Sample: PBMCs or T cells enriched from blood (not recorded which). This rearrangement joins TRBV28 to TRBJ2-3; 8 nucleotides agree with TRBD2. The CDR3 nucleotides read TGTGCCAGCAGACCACTGGTTAGCGGGAAATTGACTAGCACAGATACGCAGTATTTT. It translates to CASRPLVSGKLTSTDTQYF.